A single sample is the source of the 15 T cell receptor beta chains below, sequenced in a study of T cells in Graves' hyperthyroidism and ophthalmopathy. Amplified regions were TCR beta CDR3 sequences from RNA transcripts. During a first-round RT-PCR of the TCR CDR3, the HTBI primer set was used. One entry per CDR3 protein results from TCRdb running MiXCR on the multiplex PCR reads. The sample records approximately 270,000 distinct CDR3 sequences, roughly 15% being singletons. The material sequenced was blood. Receptors originate from a woman aged 40 to 49 with Graves' hyperthyroidism that later progressed to Graves' ophthalmopathy.

On this clonotype: A clone one base away is much larger, so this may be a read error. The chain links TRBV4-2 to TRBJ1-3, with a possible D match to TRBD1 (5 bases). The CDR3 runs 15 residues. Germline V CDR1 and CDR2: LGHNA, YNFKEQ. The CDR3 is CASIQATYGGGTIYF. As DNA, the CDR3 is TGTGCCAGCATCCAAGCGACCTACGGGGGAGGAACCATATATTTT.

This clonotype appeared many times. This chain uses TRBV25-1 with TRBJ2-6, with D perhaps TRBD2 (6 bases). Germline V gene sequence: CDR1 MGHDK, CDR2 SYGVNS. The CDR3 loop spans 14 amino acids. V dropped 6 bases and J dropped 7 bases, with 13 bases sitting between them. DNA for the CDR3: TGTGCCAGCAGCCAGGGCGGGGTTGCCAACGTCCTGACTTTC. Amino acids: CASSQGGVANVLTF.

In its sample, this clonotype was seen many times. This sequence joins TRBV19 and TRBJ1-1; D not certain. Trimming removed 3 bases at V and 0 bases at J, with 5 bases between. Germline-derived CDR1 and CDR2 are LNHDA and SQIVND (reference sequence). The CDR3 extends over 13 amino acids. Here the CDR3 reads CASSISMNTEAFF. CDR3 nucleotides: TGTGCCAGTAGTATCTCTATGAACACTGAAGCTTTCTTT.

This clonotype occurred many times. CDR3 in DNA: TGTGCCAGCCGATTCCCGGGACAGGGGGTCACCGGGGAGCTGTTTTTT. This encodes CASRFPGQGVTGELFF. The V and J genes are TRBV27 and TRBJ2-2, with 11 bases aligning to TRBD1. This CDR3 has 16 residues. V was pared by 8 bases and J by 4 bases, with 9 bases of the junction left unmatched. CDR1 and CDR2 (germline): MNHEY, SMNVEV (reference sequence).

This clonotype was counted at least ten times. The chain has TRBV15 and TRBJ2-1; no definite D call. The CDR3 consists of 14 residues. CDR1 is LNHNV, CDR2 YYDKDF, per germline (reference sequence). Trimming removed 3 bases at V and 4 bases at J, with 10 bases between. CDR3 amino acids: CATSSYGPYNEQFF. The CDR3 DNA sequence: TGTGCCACCAGCAGCTATGGACCTTACAATGAGCAGTTCTTC. The full variable domain, with the rest looked up from reference TRBV15 and TRBJ2-1, is DAMVIQNPRYQVTQFGKPVTLSCSQTLNHNVMYWYQQKSSQAPKLLFHYYDKDFNNEADTPDNFQSRRPNTSFCFLDIRSPGLGDTAMYLCATSSYGPYNEQFFGPGTRLTVL.

In the case of this clonotype: Being one base from a much bigger clone, this may be a read error. The chain employs TRBV3-1 and TRBJ1-6; no definite D call. The CDR3 has 14 residues. V was shortened by 2 bases and J by 6 bases, with 8 bases between the two germline ends. In germline, CDR1 is LGHDT, CDR2 YNNKEL (reference sequence). CDR3 amino acids: CASSQRDCNSPLHF. The CDR3 coding sequence is TGTGCCAGCAGCCAAAGAGACTGTAATTCACCCCTCCACTTT.

The table lists this clonotype with many counts. This chain links TRBV28 with TRBJ1-1; 7 bases line up with TRBD1. This CDR3 has 13 amino acids. Trimming removed 5 bases from V and 8 bases from J; junction bases left unmatched: 8. CDR1 and CDR2 (germline): MDHEN, SYDVKM. The DNA of the CDR3 is TGTGCCAGCAGTCCTCCCACGGACAGGGAAGCTTTCTTT. Protein product: CASSPPTDREAFF.

This clonotype was seen ten or more times. The rearrangement joins TRBV27 to TRBJ1-1; 7 nucleotides line up with TRBD1. This CDR3 has 13 amino acids. Germline loops: CDR1 MNHEY, CDR2 SMNVEV (reference sequence). The V gene end was trimmed by 6 bases and the J gene end by 6 bases; junction bases not matched to a gene: 7. Here the CDR3 reads CASSPTGFAEAFF. CDR3 coding DNA: TGTGCCAGCAGCCCGACAGGGTTCGCTGAAGCTTTCTTT.

This clonotype has at least ten counts. The chain joins TRBV3-1 to TRBJ1-1; D is unclear. CDR3 length equals 12 residues. CDR1 and CDR2 from the germline V gene are LGHDT and YNNKEL (reference sequence). V lost 2 bases and J 4 bases, leaving 5 bases between the germline ends. DNA of the CDR3: TGTGCCAGCAGCCAAAGGGTCACTGAAGCTTTCTTT. It specifies CASSQRVTEAFF.

This clonotype was seen repeatedly, ten times or more. This sequence joins TRBV11-2 and TRBJ2-7; 11 nucleotides align to TRBD2. The CDR3 is 16 residues long. The junction had 11 bases not matched to a gene; V was cut back by 4 bases and J by 6 bases. CDR1 is SGHAT and CDR2 is FQNNGV in the germline V gene. As DNA, the CDR3 is TGTGCCAGCAGCTCGGTAGCGGGAGGGCCCCCTCGCGAGCAGTACTTC. Residues: CASSSVAGGPPREQYF.

V is TRBV7-8 and J is TRBJ2-7; no reliable D call. CDR1 is SGHVS, CDR2 FQNEAQ, per germline. V lost 5 bases to trimming and J lost 7 bases, with 18 bases between them. The CDR3 runs to 14 residues. In DNA, the CDR3 is TGTGCCAGCAGCCCACAAAGGGTCTCATGGGAGCAGTACTTC. Its protein product is CASSPQRVSWEQYF. Supplemented by reference TRBV7-8 and TRBJ2-7, the full variable domain reads GAGVSQSPRYKVAKRGQDVALRCDPISGHVSLFWYQQALGQGPEFLTYFQNEAQLDKSGLPSDRFFAERPEGSVSTLKIQRTQQEDSAVYLCASSPQRVSWEQYFGPGTRLTVT.

This clonotype was observed many times. The chain combines TRBV20-1 with TRBJ2-7; D is possibly TRBD2 (5 bases). The V end was cut by 7 bases, the J end by 4 bases, with 11 bases between. This CDR3 is 11 amino acids long. CDR1 is DFQATT and CDR2 is SNEGSKA in the germline V gene (reference sequence). CDR3 sequence reads: CSVRDLYEQYF. In DNA, the CDR3 is TGCAGTGTGAGGGATCTGTACGAGCAGTACTTC.

This chain uses TRBV20-1 with TRBJ2-7; 12 positions agree with TRBD2. Trimming removed 1 base from V and 1 base from J; junction bases left unmatched: 8. The CDR3 is made up of 17 amino acids. CDR1 and CDR2 (germline): DFQATT, SNEGSKA (reference sequence). Here the CDR3 reads CSARGSGTSGSSYEQYF. The DNA for the CDR3 is TGCAGTGCTAGAGGTTCCGGGACTAGCGGGTCTTCCTACGAGCAGTACTTC.

This clonotype has a count of ten or more. The chain uses TRBV7-3 and TRBJ2-2; D gene ambiguous. V lost 6 bases and J lost 7, with 9 bases in between. The CDR3 contains 12 residues. CDR1 is SGHTA and CDR2 is FQGTGA in the germline V gene. CDR3 nucleotides: TGTGCCAGCAGTCTGGAGCTCGGGGAGCTGTTTTTT. Translated: CASSLELGELFF.

V is TRBV7-9 and J is TRBJ2-1; 11 bases align to TRBD2. The CDR3 length is 14 residues. Germline CDR1 and CDR2: SEHNR and FQNEAQ (reference sequence). J was trimmed by 1 base and V by 10 bases; bases with no gene match: 3. This CDR3 is CATRLAGSYNEQFF. The CDR3 nucleotides are TGTGCCACGCGACTAGCGGGATCCTACAATGAGCAGTTCTTC. The full variable domain, in which reference TRBV7-9 and TRBJ2-1 provide the parts outside the CDR3, is DTGVSQNPRHKITKRGQNVTFRCDPISEHNRLYWYRQTLGQGPEFLTYFQNEAQLEKSRLLSDRFSAERPKGSFSTLEIQRTEQGDSAMYLCATRLAGSYNEQFFGPGTRLTVL.